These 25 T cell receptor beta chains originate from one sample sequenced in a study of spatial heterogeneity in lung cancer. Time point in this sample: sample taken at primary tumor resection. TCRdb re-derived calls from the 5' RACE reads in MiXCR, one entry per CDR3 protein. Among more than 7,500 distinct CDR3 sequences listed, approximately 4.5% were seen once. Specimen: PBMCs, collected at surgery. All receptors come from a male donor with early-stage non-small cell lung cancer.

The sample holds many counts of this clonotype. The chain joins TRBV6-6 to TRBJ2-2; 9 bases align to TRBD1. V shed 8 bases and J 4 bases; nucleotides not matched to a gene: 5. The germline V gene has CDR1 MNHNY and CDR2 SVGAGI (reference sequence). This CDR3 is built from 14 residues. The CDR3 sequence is CASEGQGVTGELFF. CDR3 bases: TGTGCCAGCGAGGGACAGGGCGTCACCGGGGAGCTGTTTTTT.

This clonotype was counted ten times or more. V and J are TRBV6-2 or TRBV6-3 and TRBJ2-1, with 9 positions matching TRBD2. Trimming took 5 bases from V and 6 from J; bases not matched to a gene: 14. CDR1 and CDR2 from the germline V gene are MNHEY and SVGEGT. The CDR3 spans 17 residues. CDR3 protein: CASSPDGGGAYGNEQFF. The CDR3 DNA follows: TGTGCCAGCAGTCCAGACGGCGGGGGGGCTTACGGCAATGAGCAGTTCTTC.

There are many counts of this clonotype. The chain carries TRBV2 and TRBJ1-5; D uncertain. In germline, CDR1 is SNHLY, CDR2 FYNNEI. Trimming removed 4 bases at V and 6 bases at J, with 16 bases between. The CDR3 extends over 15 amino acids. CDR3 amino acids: CASSAGREGFQPQHF. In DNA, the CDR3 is TGTGCCAGCAGTGCCGGCAGAGAGGGATTTCAGCCCCAGCATTTT. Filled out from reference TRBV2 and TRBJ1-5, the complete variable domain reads EPEVTQTPSHQVTQMGQEVILRCVPISNHLYFYWYRQILGQKVEFLVSFYNNEISEKSEIFDDQFSVERPDGSNFTLKIRSTKLEDSAMYFCASSAGREGFQPQHFGDGTRLSIL.

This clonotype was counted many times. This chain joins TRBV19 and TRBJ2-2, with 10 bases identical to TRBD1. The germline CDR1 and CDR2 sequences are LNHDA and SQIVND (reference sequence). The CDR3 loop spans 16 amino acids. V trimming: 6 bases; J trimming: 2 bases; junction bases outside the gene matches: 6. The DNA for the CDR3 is TGTGCCAGTAGGCCCGGGACAGGGGCCAACACCGGGGAGCTGTTTTTT. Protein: CASRPGTGANTGELFF.

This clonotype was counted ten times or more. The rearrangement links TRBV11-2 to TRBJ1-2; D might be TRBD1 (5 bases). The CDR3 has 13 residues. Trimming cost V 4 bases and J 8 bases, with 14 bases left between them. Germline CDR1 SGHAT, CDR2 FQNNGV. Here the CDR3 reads CASSSSSGYGYTF. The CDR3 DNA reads TGTGCCAGCAGCTCTTCATCAGGGTACGGCTACACCTTC.

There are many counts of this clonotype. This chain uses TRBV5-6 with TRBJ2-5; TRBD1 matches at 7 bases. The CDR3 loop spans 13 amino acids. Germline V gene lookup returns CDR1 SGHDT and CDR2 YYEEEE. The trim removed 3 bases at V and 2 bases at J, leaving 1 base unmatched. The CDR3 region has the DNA TGTGCCAGCAGCTGGGACAGTCAAGAGACCCAGTACTTC. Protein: CASSWDSQETQYF.

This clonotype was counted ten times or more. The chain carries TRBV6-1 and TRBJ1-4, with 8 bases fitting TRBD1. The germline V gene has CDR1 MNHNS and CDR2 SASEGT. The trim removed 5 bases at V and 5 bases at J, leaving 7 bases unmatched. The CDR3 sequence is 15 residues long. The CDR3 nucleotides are TGTGCCAGCAGTCCAGCTGGGACAGGCAATGAAAAACTGTTTTTT. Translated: CASSPAGTGNEKLFF.

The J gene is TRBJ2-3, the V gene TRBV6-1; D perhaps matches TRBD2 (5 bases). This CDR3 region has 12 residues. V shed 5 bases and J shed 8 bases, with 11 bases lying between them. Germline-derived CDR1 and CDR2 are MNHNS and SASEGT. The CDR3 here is CASSIPAGTQYF. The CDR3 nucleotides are TGTGCCAGCAGTATCCCGGCGGGTACGCAGTATTTT.

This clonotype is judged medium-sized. The DNA of the CDR3 is TGCAGCGTTGAACCTAGCGGGGGTGATGAGCAGTTCTTC. It specifies CSVEPSGGDEQFF. The V and J genes are TRBV29-1 and TRBJ2-1; 10 nucleotides line up with TRBD2. CDR1 SQVTM and CDR2 ANQGSEA come from the germline V gene. The V gene end was trimmed by 2 bases and the J gene end by 8 bases; junction bases not matched to a gene: 3. The CDR3 runs 13 residues.

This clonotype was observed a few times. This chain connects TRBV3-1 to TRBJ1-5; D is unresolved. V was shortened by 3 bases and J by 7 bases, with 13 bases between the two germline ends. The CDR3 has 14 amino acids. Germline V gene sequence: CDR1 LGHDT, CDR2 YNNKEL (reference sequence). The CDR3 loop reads CASSQGRRHQPQHF. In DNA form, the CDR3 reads TGTGCCAGCAGCCAGGGAAGACGTCACCAGCCCCAGCATTTT.

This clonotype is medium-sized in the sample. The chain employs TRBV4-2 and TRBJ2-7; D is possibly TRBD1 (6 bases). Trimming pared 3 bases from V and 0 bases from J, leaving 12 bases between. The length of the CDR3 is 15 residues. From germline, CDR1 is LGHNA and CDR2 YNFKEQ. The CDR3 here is CASSHESDSSYEQYF. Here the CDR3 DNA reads TGTGCCAGCAGCCACGAATCGGACAGCTCCTACGAGCAGTACTTC.

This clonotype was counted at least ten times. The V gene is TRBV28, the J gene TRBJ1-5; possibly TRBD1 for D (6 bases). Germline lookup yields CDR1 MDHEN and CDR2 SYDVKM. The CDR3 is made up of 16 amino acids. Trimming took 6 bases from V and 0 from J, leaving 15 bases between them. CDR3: CASRLPGQYSNQPQHF. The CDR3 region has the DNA TGTGCCAGCAGGTTACCTGGACAGTATAGCAATCAGCCCCAGCATTTT.

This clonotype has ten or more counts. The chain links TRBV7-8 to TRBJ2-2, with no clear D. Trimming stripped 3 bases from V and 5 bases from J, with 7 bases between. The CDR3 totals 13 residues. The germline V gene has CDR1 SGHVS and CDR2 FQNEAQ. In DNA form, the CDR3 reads TGTGCCAGCAGCTTCCCGGAAACCGGGGAGCTGTTTTTT. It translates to CASSFPETGELFF.

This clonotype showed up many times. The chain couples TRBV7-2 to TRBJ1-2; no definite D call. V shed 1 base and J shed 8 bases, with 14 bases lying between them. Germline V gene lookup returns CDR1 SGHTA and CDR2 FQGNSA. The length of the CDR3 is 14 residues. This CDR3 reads CASSLDRRASGYTF. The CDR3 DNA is TGTGCCAGCAGCTTAGACAGACGGGCGTCCGGCTACACCTTC.

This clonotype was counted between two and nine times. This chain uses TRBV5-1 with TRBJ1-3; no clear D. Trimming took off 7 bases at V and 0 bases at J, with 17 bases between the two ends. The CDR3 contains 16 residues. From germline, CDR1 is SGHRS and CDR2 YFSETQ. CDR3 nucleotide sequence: TGCGCCAGCGCGACATCAACCCCCTCCTCTGGAAACACCATATATTTT. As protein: CASATSTPSSGNTIYF.

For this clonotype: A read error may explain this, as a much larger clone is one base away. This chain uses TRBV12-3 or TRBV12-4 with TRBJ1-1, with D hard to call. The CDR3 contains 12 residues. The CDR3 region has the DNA TGTGTCAGCAGTTTATCGAACACTGAAGCTTTCTTT. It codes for CVSSLSNTEAFF.

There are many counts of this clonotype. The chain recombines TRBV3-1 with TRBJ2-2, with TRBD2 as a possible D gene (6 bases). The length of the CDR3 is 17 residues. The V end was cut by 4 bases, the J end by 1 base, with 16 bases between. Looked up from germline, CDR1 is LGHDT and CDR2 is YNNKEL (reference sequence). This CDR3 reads CASSRVSQGLNTGELFF. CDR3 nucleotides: TGTGCCAGCAGCCGTGTCAGCCAGGGACTGAACACCGGGGAGCTGTTTTTT.

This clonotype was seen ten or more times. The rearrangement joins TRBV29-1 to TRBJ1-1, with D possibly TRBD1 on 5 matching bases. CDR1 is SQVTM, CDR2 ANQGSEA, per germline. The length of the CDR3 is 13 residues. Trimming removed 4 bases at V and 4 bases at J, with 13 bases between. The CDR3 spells CSVGQGGRTEAFF. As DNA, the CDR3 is TGCAGCGTTGGGCAGGGAGGGCGCACTGAAGCTTTCTTT.

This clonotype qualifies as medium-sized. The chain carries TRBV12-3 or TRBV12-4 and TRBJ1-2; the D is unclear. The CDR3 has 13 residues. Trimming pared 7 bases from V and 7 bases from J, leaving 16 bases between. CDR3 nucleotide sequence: TGTGCCAGCACCATAAAAGGGTCTTCTGGCTACACCTTC. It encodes CASTIKGSSGYTF.

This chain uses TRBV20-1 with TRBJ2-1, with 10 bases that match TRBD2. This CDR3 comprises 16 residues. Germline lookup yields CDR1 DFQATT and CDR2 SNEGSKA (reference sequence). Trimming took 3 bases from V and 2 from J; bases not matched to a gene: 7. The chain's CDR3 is CSARLLAGSAYNEQFF. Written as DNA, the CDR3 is TGCAGTGCTAGGTTACTAGCGGGGAGTGCCTACAATGAGCAGTTCTTC.

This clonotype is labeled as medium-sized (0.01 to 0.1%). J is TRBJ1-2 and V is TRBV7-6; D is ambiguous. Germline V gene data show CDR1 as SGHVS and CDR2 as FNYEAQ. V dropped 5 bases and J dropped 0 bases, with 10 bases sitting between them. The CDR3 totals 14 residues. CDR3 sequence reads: CASSPTGSNYGYTF. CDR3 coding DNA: TGTGCCAGCAGCCCCACGGGATCTAACTATGGCTACACCTTC.

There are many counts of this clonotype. CDR3 sequence: CATSMGNRGFEKLFF. The DNA of the CDR3 is TGTGCCACCAGCATGGGGAACAGGGGGTTCGAAAAACTGTTTTTT. The chain has TRBV15 and TRBJ1-4; TRBD1 matches 8 bases. Germline trimming cut 4 bases from V and 8 bases from J; bases unmatched to any gene: 9. From germline, CDR1 is LNHNV and CDR2 YYDKDF (reference sequence). The CDR3 covers 15 residues.

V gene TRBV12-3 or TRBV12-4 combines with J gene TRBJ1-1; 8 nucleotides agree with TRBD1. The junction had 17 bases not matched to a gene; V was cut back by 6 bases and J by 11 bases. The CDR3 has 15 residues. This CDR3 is CASRAGQGGWVQAFF. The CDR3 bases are TGTGCCAGCAGGGCCGGACAGGGAGGCTGGGTGCAGGCTTTCTTT.

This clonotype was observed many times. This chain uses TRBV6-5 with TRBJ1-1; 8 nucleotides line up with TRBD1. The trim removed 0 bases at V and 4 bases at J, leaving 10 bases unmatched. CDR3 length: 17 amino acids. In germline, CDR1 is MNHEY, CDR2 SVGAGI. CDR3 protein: CASSYSGGTGRSTEAFF. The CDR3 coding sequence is TGTGCCAGCAGTTACTCGGGGGGGACAGGACGGAGCACTGAAGCTTTCTTT.

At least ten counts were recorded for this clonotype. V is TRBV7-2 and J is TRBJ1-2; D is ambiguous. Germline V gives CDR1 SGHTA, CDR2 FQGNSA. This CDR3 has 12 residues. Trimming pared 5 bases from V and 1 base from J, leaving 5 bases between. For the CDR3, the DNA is TGTGCCAGCAGCCCGGATAACTATGGCTACACCTTC. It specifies CASSPDNYGYTF.